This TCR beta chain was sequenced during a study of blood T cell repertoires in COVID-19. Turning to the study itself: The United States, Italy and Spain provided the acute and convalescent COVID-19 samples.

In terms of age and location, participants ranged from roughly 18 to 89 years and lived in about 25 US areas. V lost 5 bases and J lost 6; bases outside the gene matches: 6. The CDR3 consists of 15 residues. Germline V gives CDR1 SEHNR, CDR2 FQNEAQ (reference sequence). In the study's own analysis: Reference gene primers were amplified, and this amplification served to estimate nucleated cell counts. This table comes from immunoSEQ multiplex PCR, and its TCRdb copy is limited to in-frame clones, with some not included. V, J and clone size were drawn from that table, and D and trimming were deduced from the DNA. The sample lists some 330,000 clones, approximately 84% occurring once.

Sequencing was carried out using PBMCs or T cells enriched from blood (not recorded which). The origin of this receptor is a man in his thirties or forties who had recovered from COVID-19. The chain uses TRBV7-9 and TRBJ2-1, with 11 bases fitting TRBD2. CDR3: CASSRASGRPNEQFF. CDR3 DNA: TGTGCCAGCAGCCGCGCTAGCGGGAGGCCCAATGAGCAGTTCTTC.